One and the same sample provided the 24 T cell receptor beta chains below, sequenced in a study of beta chain features in type 1 diabetes. Sequenced material consisted of expressed TCRB transcripts (all of the isolated RNA was reverse transcribed). The data were produced by immunoSEQ multiplex PCR, yet TCRdb's version contains in-frame clones alone and is incomplete. The table includes about 410,000 clones, 14% detected once. The sequenced sample was naive CD4+ T cells from blood. These receptors were taken from a man aged 30 to 39 in good health.

The chain joins TRBV5-1 to TRBJ2-3, with D perhaps TRBD1 or TRBD2 (5 bases each). Germline-derived CDR1 and CDR2 are SGHRS and YFSETQ. The CDR3 spans 17 residues. V lost 2 bases to trimming and J lost 2 bases, with 18 bases between them. The CDR3 region is CASSLGPGRAVTDTQYF. The CDR3 coding sequence is TGCGCCAGCAGCTTAGGTCCGGGGCGCGCGGTCACAGATACGCAGTATTTT.

The chain links TRBV7-9 to TRBJ2-5, with 15 bases lining up with TRBD2. J lost 9 bases, V lost 7 bases, and 9 bases had no gene match. The CDR3 consists of 15 residues. The V gene's germline CDR1 is SEHNR and CDR2 FQNEAQ (reference sequence). CDR3 bases: TGTGCCAGCATTCCGACACGGACTAGCGGGGGGGCCCAGTACTTC. This codes for CASIPTRTSGGAQYF. The variable domain in full, completed from reference TRBV7-9 and TRBJ2-5, reads DTGVSQNPRHKITKRGQNVTFRCDPISEHNRLYWYRQTLGQGPEFLTYFQNEAQLEKSRLLSDRFSAERPKGSFSTLEIQRTEQGDSAMYLCASIPTRTSGGAQYFGPGTRLLVL.

The rearrangement uses TRBV4-3 and TRBJ2-2, with a tentative D call TRBD1 (5 bases). In germline, CDR1 is LGHNA, CDR2 YSLEER. The V gene lost 1 base and the J gene lost 5 bases, with 14 bases spanning the gap. There are 16 residues in the CDR3. As DNA, the CDR3 is TGCGCCAGCAGCCAAGGATTTAGGGGTTTAACCGGGGAGCTGTTTTTT. This codes for CASSQGFRGLTGELFF.

V is TRBV14 and J is TRBJ1-3, with D possibly being TRBD1 (5 bases). The germline gives CDR1 SGHDN, CDR2 FVKESK. This CDR3 spans 16 amino acids. V was pared by 0 bases and J by 3 bases, with 12 bases between. CDR3 in amino acids: CASSQDRGSLGNTIYF. DNA for the CDR3: TGTGCCAGCAGCCAAGATCGGGGCAGCCTTGGAAACACCATATATTTT. The entire variable domain, with the rest obtained from reference TRBV14 and TRBJ1-3, is as follows: EAGVTQFPSHSVIEKGQTVTLRCDPISGHDNLYWYRRVMGKEIKFLLHFVKESKQDESGMPNNRFLAERTGGTYSTLKVQPAELEDSGVYFCASSQDRGSLGNTIYFGEGSWLTVV.

The chain uses TRBV4-1 and TRBJ2-1; D is unclear. The CDR3 extends over 16 amino acids. Per the germline V gene, CDR1 is MGHRA and CDR2 is YSYEKL. The ends were cut back, 0 bases at V and 2 bases at J, with 11 bases in the middle. CDR3 amino acids: CASSQDRESPYNEQFF. DNA of the CDR3: TGCGCCAGCAGCCAAGATCGTGAGTCCCCCTACAATGAGCAGTTCTTC.

Details on this clone: Additional DNA sequences in this sample encode the identical CDR3. CDR3 residues: CASSRVTGELFF. CDR3 bases: TGTGCCAGCAGTCGGGTAACCGGGGAGCTGTTTTTT. The chain carries TRBV5-6 and TRBJ2-2, with D unresolved. With 5 bases removed from V and 5 bases from J, the gap between germline ends came to 7 bases. The CDR3 runs to 12 residues. Germline loops: CDR1 SGHDT, CDR2 YYEEEE.

V gene TRBV12-5 combines with J gene TRBJ2-3; 9 nucleotides match TRBD1. The J segment lost 2 bases and the V segment lost 5 bases, leaving 8 bases of the junction unmatched. Germline V gene sequence: CDR1 LGHNT, CDR2 FRNRAP. The CDR3 spans 16 residues. Here the CDR3 reads CASGQGTGKTTDTQYF. The CDR3 DNA reads as TGTGCTAGTGGTCAGGGGACAGGGAAAACCACAGATACGCAGTATTTT.

The chain links TRBV18 to TRBJ2-7, with D tentatively TRBD1 (6 bases). This CDR3 has 14 amino acids. Germline CDR1 reads KGHSH; CDR2 reads LQKENI. V was clipped by 2 bases and J by 7 bases, with 15 bases between them. The CDR3 loop reads CASSPTSQGTEQYF. The CDR3 nucleotides are TGTGCCAGCTCACCAACGTCACAGGGAACAGAGCAGTACTTC. Variable domain in full (rest from reference TRBV18 and TRBJ2-7): NAGVMQNPRHLVRRRGQEARLRCSPMKGHSHVYWYRQLPEEGLKFMVYLQKENIIDESGMPKERFSAEFPKEGPSILRIQQVVRGDSAAYFCASSPTSQGTEQYFGPGTRLTVT.

The V gene is TRBV7-2, the J gene TRBJ2-7; a weak D match, TRBD2 (6 bases). Per the germline V gene, CDR1 is SGHTA and CDR2 is FQGNSA. This CDR3 spans 15 amino acids. Deletions cut 1 base from V and 4 bases from J, with 14 bases between. CDR3 in DNA: TGTGCCAGCAGCTTAGGACCCAATAGCGGATACGAGCAGTACTTC. This sequence encodes CASSLGPNSGYEQYF.

V gene TRBV28 combines with J gene TRBJ2-3; 8 bases match TRBD1. The germline CDR1 and CDR2 sequences are MDHEN and SYDVKM. Unmatched junction bases numbered 8, after V lost 4 bases and J lost 2 bases. The CDR3 extends over 16 amino acids. CDR3: CASSSQRTGNTDTQYF. In DNA, the CDR3 is TGTGCCAGCAGTTCACAACGGACAGGGAACACAGATACGCAGTATTTT.

There are a few counts of this clone. This chain connects TRBV27 to TRBJ1-6; 9 bases are shared with TRBD1. V lost 3 bases, J lost 10 bases, and 4 bases stayed unmatched. Germline V gene lookup returns CDR1 MNHEY and CDR2 SMNVEV (reference sequence). The CDR3 sequence is 14 residues long. CDR3 loop: CASSFGQGRSPLHF. For the CDR3, the DNA is TGTGCCAGCAGTTTCGGACAGGGGCGGTCACCCCTCCACTTT.

The J gene is TRBJ2-7, the V gene TRBV7-9; a weak D match, TRBD2 (6 bases). The germline gives CDR1 SEHNR, CDR2 FQNEAQ (reference sequence). This CDR3 has 14 amino acids. V lost 1 base and J 6 bases, leaving 13 bases between the germline ends. The CDR3 nucleotides are TGTGCCAGCAGCTTAGAGGCGTTGGGGGGCGAGCAGTACTTC. Its protein is CASSLEALGGEQYF.

This clone showed up just once. V usage is TRBV4-1 and J usage is TRBJ1-6, with D perhaps TRBD1 (5 bases). From germline, CDR1 is MGHRA and CDR2 YSYEKL. The ends were cut back, 2 bases at V and 14 bases at J, with 13 bases in the middle. The CDR3 loop spans 13 amino acids. CDR3 nucleotides: TGCGCCAGCAGCCAAATGGACTTCAGGGCCCTCCACTTT. As protein: CASSQMDFRALHF.

The V and J genes are TRBV4-3 and TRBJ2-1, with D perhaps matching TRBD1 (8 bases). This CDR3 comprises 16 residues. Germline loops: CDR1 LGHNA, CDR2 YSLEER. V gave up 4 bases and J gave up 4 bases, with 17 bases separating them. This chain's CDR3 is CASSPSGDRHYNEQFF. CDR3 DNA: TGCGCCAGCAGCCCAAGCGGGGACAGGCATTACAATGAGCAGTTCTTC.

This chain joins TRBV7-3 and TRBJ2-5; D is unclear. The CDR3 spans 13 residues. The ends were cut back, 5 bases at V and 0 bases at J, with 7 bases in the middle. In germline, CDR1 is SGHTA, CDR2 FQGTGA. This CDR3 is CASSQTYQETQYF. CDR3 in DNA: TGTGCCAGCAGCCAAACGTACCAAGAGACCCAGTACTTC.

The chain uses TRBV10-3 and TRBJ2-5; D is possibly TRBD2 (5 bases). Looked up from germline, CDR1 is ENHRY and CDR2 is SYGVKD. CDR3 size: 16 residues. Trimming took 0 bases from V and 4 from J, leaving 15 bases between them. The CDR3 protein is CAISESSGMGVETQYF. Written as DNA, the CDR3 is TGTGCCATCAGTGAGTCTTCGGGCATGGGAGTAGAGACCCAGTACTTC.

The table lists this clone with a few counts. The chain combines TRBV4-3 with TRBJ2-2; 8 bases match TRBD1. Germline loops: CDR1 LGHNA, CDR2 YSLEER. CDR3 size: 14 residues. V gave up 8 bases and J gave up 4 bases; unmatched junction bases: 6. The CDR3 reads CASANRGSTGELFF. DNA of the CDR3: TGCGCCAGCGCAAACAGGGGGAGCACCGGGGAGCTGTTTTTT.

This clone was seen only a few times. The chain carries TRBV11-2 and TRBJ1-2; 7 bases fit TRBD1. The length of the CDR3 is 16 residues. J lost 7 bases, V lost 6 bases, and 17 bases had no gene match. Germline values: CDR1 SGHAT, CDR2 FQNNGV. CDR3 sequence: CASRNLQGFPTVGYTF. The CDR3, as DNA: TGTGCCAGCAGAAACTTACAGGGGTTTCCAACGGTTGGCTACACCTTC.

V usage is TRBV5-1 and J usage is TRBJ2-1; D unresolved. The ends were cut back, 4 bases at V and 8 bases at J, with 19 bases in the middle. CDR1 is SGHRS, CDR2 YFSETQ, per germline. This CDR3 spans 15 amino acids. The CDR3 DNA reads TGCGCCAGCAGCCGAGATTCGCCTGGGATCGATGAGCAGTTCTTC. Protein: CASSRDSPGIDEQFF.

The chain is built from TRBV9 and TRBJ2-5, with D possibly TRBD2 on 6 matching bases. From germline, CDR1 is SGDLS and CDR2 YYNGEE. V lost 0 bases, J lost 1 base, and 7 bases lay in between. The CDR3 length is 14 residues. The CDR3 protein is CASSVAGVQETQYF. In DNA, the CDR3 is TGTGCCAGCAGCGTAGCGGGGGTCCAAGAGACCCAGTACTTC.

This chain joins TRBV30 and TRBJ1-5; D is ambiguous. V lost 5 bases to trimming and J lost 6 bases, with 14 bases between them. CDR3 size: 13 residues. CDR1 is GTSNPN and CDR2 is SVGIG in the germline V gene (reference sequence). The CDR3 here is CAWAISDLQPQHF. The DNA of the CDR3 is TGTGCCTGGGCAATTTCAGATCTTCAGCCCCAGCATTTT.

In its sample, this clone was seen a few times. The chain joins TRBV27 to TRBJ2-7; 14 bases agree with TRBD2. The CDR3 consists of 16 residues. Trimming took 5 bases from V and 3 from J; bases not matched to a gene: 6. Germline loops: CDR1 MNHEY, CDR2 SMNVEV (reference sequence). CDR3 nucleotides: TGTGCCAGCAGTCCCGGACTAGCGGGAGGATTCTACGAGCAGTACGTC. It yields the protein CASSPGLAGGFYEQYV.

The chain links TRBV7-9 to TRBJ1-1; no clear D. Trimming removed 0 bases at V and 0 bases at J, with 8 bases between. This CDR3 region has 15 residues. The germline CDR1 and CDR2 sequences are SEHNR and FQNEAQ (reference sequence). In nucleotides, the CDR3 is TGTGCCAGCAGCTTAGCGGGGTCGTTGAACACTGAAGCTTTCTTT. Encoded protein: CASSLAGSLNTEAFF.

This clone was detected a few times. The chain joins TRBV28 to TRBJ2-3; 14 nucleotides agree with TRBD2. Germline loops: CDR1 MDHEN, CDR2 SYDVKM. The ends lost 4 bases at V and 5 bases at J; junction bases unmatched: 5. The CDR3 covers 16 residues. The CDR3 region has the DNA TGTGCCAGCAGTTCGACTAGCGGGAGGGCCGAAGATACGCAGTATTTT. It specifies CASSSTSGRAEDTQYF.